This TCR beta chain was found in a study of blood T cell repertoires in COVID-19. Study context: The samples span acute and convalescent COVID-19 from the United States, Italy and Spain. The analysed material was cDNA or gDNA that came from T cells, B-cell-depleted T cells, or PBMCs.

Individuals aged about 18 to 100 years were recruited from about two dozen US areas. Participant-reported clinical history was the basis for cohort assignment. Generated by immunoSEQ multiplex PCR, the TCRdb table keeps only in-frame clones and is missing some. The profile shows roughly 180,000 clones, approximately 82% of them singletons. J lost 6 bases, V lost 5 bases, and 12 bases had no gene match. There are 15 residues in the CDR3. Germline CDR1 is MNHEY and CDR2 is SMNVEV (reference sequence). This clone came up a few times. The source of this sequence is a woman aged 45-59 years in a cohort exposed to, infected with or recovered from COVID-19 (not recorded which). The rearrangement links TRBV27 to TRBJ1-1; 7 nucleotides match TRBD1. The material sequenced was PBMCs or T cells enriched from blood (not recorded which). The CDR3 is CASSTEGGQISEAFF. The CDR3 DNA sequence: TGTGCCAGCAGTACAGAGGGGGGACAGATATCTGAAGCTTTCTTT.